These 12 T cell receptor beta chains originate from one sample sequenced in a study of CD4+ T cells in melanoma. Here immunoSEQ multiplex PCR was the method, and the copy in TCRdb shows in-frame clones only, minus some. The sample consists of some 9,900 clones, less than 80% of them appearing once. The specimen sequenced was cells from a culture (not recorded whether cultured in vitro). The receptors shown here come from a human donor with melanoma.

This clone was seen a handful of times. This chain links TRBV5-1 with TRBJ1-2; D perhaps matches TRBD1 (5 bases). CDR1 SGHRS and CDR2 YFSETQ come from the germline V gene. This CDR3 has 13 amino acids. V was pared by 4 bases and J by 7 bases, with 14 bases between. DNA of the CDR3: TGCGCCAGCAGCCGGACATTCGACCGTGGCTACACCTTC. Translated: CASSRTFDRGYTF. Together with reference TRBV5-1 and TRBJ1-2, the CDR3 gives the full variable domain: KAGVTQTPRYLIKTRGQQVTLSCSPISGHRSVSWYQQTPGQGLQFLFEYFSETQRNKGNFPGRFSGRQFSNSRSEMNVSTLELGDSALYLCASSRTFDRGYTFGSGTRLTVV.

The chain uses TRBV7-2 and TRBJ1-2; D is unresolved. V shed 5 bases and J shed 4 bases, with 26 bases lying between them. This CDR3 is 18 amino acids long. From germline, CDR1 is SGHTA and CDR2 FQGNSA. DNA of the CDR3: TGTGCCAGCAGCCCCCTCCCCTCCAGGTCGGGGTCTACCTATGGCTACACCTTC. It encodes CASSPLPSRSGSTYGYTF.

The rearrangement joins TRBV6-6 to TRBJ1-2; D possibly corresponds to TRBD1 (5 bases). The CDR3 has 14 residues. From germline, CDR1 is MNHNY and CDR2 SVGAGI (reference sequence). V lost 5 bases to trimming and J lost 6 bases, with 16 bases between them. The CDR3 DNA reads as TGTGCCAGCAGTACGTGGGGCGAGAGGGATGGCTACACCTTC. Its translation is CASSTWGERDGYTF.

This clone was seen a single time. The chain employs TRBV6-5 and TRBJ2-3; 7 nucleotides agree with TRBD1. Germline assignment: CDR1 MNHEY and CDR2 SVGAGI. CDR3 length equals 14 residues. The V gene end was trimmed by 2 bases and the J gene end by 4 bases; junction bases not matched to a gene: 3. The CDR3 loop is CASSYSTGADTQYF. As DNA, the CDR3 is TGTGCCAGCAGTTACAGCACAGGGGCAGATACGCAGTATTTT.

This clone was seen more than once but under ten times. The CDR3 region is CASSTRQGMRDYGYTF. CDR3 coding DNA: TGTGCCAGTAGTACCCGACAGGGTATGAGGGACTATGGCTACACCTTC. The chain carries TRBV19 and TRBJ1-2; TRBD1 aligns across 7 bases. Trimming at V came to 4 bases and at J to 3 bases, leaving 11 bases not matched to a gene. The CDR3 totals 16 residues. Germline V CDR1 and CDR2: LNHDA, SQIVND (reference sequence).

The V gene is TRBV15, the J gene TRBJ2-2; the match to TRBD1 covers 9 bases. The V gene end was trimmed by 1 base and the J gene end by 7 bases; junction bases not matched to a gene: 4. CDR3 length: 15 residues. From germline, CDR1 is LNHNV and CDR2 YYDKDF (reference sequence). The CDR3 DNA reads TGTGCCACCAGCAGAGCACAGGGGGCCGGCGGGGAGCTGTTTTTT. Residues: CATSRAQGAGGELFF.

This chain joins TRBV7-3 and TRBJ2-1; either TRBD1 or TRBD2 may supply D (6 bases each). Trimming shortened V by 1 base and J by 5 bases, and 12 bases separated the two germline ends. The CDR3 consists of 15 residues. Looked up from germline, CDR1 is SGHTA and CDR2 is FQGTGA. The CDR3 sequence: CASSLIGGGNNEQFF. CDR3 coding DNA: TGTGCCAGCAGCTTAATAGGAGGGGGAAACAATGAGCAGTTCTTC.

The rearrangement links TRBV6-1 to TRBJ2-3; D call uncertain. Germline V gene data show CDR1 as MNHNS and CDR2 as SASEGT. The CDR3 length is 15 residues. V lost 7 bases, J lost 2 bases, and 16 bases lay in between. CDR3 nucleotides: TGTGCCAGCAAGGTGGTCACCTGGGACACAGATACGCAGTATTTT. Its protein is CASKVVTWDTDTQYF.

This clone was counted once. The chain carries TRBV6-6 and TRBJ2-3; TRBD2 matches at 9 bases. Germline trimming cut 6 bases from V and 2 bases from J; bases unmatched to any gene: 3. CDR1 is MNHNY and CDR2 is SVGAGI in the germline V gene (reference sequence). The CDR3 runs 14 residues. The CDR3 here is CASRAGGTTDTQYF. As DNA, the CDR3 is TGTGCCAGCAGAGCGGGGGGTACCACAGATACGCAGTATTTT.

This chain uses TRBV7-2 with TRBJ2-1, with D possibly being TRBD1 or TRBD2 (6 bases each). CDR3 size: 18 residues. CDR1 and CDR2 from the germline V gene are SGHTA and FQGNSA. V shed 3 bases and J shed 3 bases, with 21 bases lying between them. CDR3 region: CASSLSVSGATDYNEQFF. DNA for the CDR3: TGTGCCAGCAGCTTGTCAGTATCGGGGGCTACGGACTACAATGAGCAGTTCTTC.

The rearrangement joins TRBV19 to TRBJ1-2; 9 nucleotides line up with TRBD1. Germline values: CDR1 LNHDA, CDR2 SQIVND (reference sequence). V lost 3 bases to trimming and J lost 5 bases; unmatched junction nucleotides: 4. CDR3 length: 14 residues. The CDR3 region is CASSIQGQGYGYTF. The CDR3 DNA sequence: TGTGCCAGTAGTATCCAAGGACAGGGGTATGGCTACACCTTC.

This rearrangement joins TRBV5-3 to TRBJ1-6, with D maybe TRBD1 (5 bases). TRBV5-3 is reported as an ORF; its role is uncertain. CDR3 length: 16 residues. The V gene lost 4 bases and the J gene lost 8 bases, with 19 bases spanning the gap. Here the CDR3 DNA reads TGTGCCAGAAGCATCCCCGGCAGGGTTGTATATTCACCCCTCCACTTT. This codes for CARSIPGRVVYSPLHF.